Shown below are 6 T cell receptor beta chains from a single sample sequenced in a study of CD8 T cells in Susac syndrome. The RNA input was about 0.5 to 1 ug, and it was reverse transcribed with random hexamers. TCRdb recomputed calls from the immunoSEQ multiplex PCR reads with MiXCR, one row per CDR3 protein. The data contain fewer than 250,000 distinct CDR3 sequences, about 93% of them singletons. The sequencing input was CD4+ T cells from PBMCs. These receptors all come from a human donor in good health.

The chain links TRBV6-5 to TRBJ2-2; 9 nucleotides line up with TRBD1. J was trimmed by 7 bases and V by 6 bases; bases with no gene match: 9. Germline V gene sequence: CDR1 MNHEY, CDR2 SVGAGI. This CDR3 has 15 residues. CDR3 in amino acids: CASSRDRVRVGELFF. DNA of the CDR3: TGTGCCAGCAGCCGGGACAGGGTCCGTGTCGGGGAGCTGTTTTTT.

The chain combines TRBV19 with TRBJ1-1; 7 bases are a match to TRBD1. CDR1 is LNHDA and CDR2 is SQIVND in the germline V gene (reference sequence). V lost 7 bases to trimming and J lost 4 bases; unmatched junction nucleotides: 18. CDR3 length: 17 amino acids. The DNA of the CDR3 is TGTGCCAGTACCCCAGGGGGGATGGGGACGGGAACCACTGAAGCTTTCTTT. The encoded protein is CASTPGGMGTGTTEAFF.

The chain has TRBV12-3 or TRBV12-4 and TRBJ1-3, with 7 bases that match TRBD1. CDR3 length: 15 residues. The V gene end was trimmed by 6 bases and the J gene end by 2 bases; junction bases not matched to a gene: 7. The CDR3 is CASSLSGTAGNTIYF. The CDR3 region has the DNA TGTGCCAGCAGCCTCTCCGGGACAGCTGGAAACACCATATATTTT.

Only a few counts were recorded for this clonotype. The chain carries TRBV15 and TRBJ2-7, with TRBD1 matching 7 bases. J was trimmed by 4 bases and V by 3 bases; bases with no gene match: 0. CDR1 and CDR2 (germline): LNHNV, YYDKDF (reference sequence). The CDR3 extends over 12 amino acids. The DNA for the CDR3 is TGTGCCACCAGCAGGGACAGGTACGAGCAGTACGTC. It is translated as CATSRDRYEQYV.

CDR3 DNA: TGCAGCGTTGGCAGGGATCACGAGCAGTACTTC. This encodes CSVGRDHEQYF. V gene TRBV29-1 combines with J gene TRBJ2-7; the D gene is possibly TRBD1 (5 bases). The V and J ends lost 4 bases and 5 bases respectively, with 9 bases between them. CDR1 is SQVTM, CDR2 ANQGSEA, per germline. The CDR3 is 11 amino acids.

This clonotype turned up a few times. CDR3 sequence (DNA): TGCAGTGCTCGCGGTCCAGGGCCCCAGCATTTT. Translating gives CSARGPGPQHF. The rearrangement links TRBV20-1 to TRBJ1-5; D gene unclear. Trimming removed 5 bases at V and 9 bases at J, with 11 bases between. The germline gives CDR1 DFQATT, CDR2 SNEGSKA (reference sequence). The CDR3 covers 11 residues.